This T cell receptor beta chain was identified during a study of response to subunit inactivated influenza vaccine. Study-wide results and limits: Seasonal influenza vaccination, on each occasion, was suggested by the authors to recruit few new T cells.

V gave up 6 bases and J gave up 1 base, with 15 bases separating them. The germline V gene encodes CDR1 DFQATT and CDR2 SNEGSKA (reference sequence). The CDR3 length is 14 residues. Note on this clonotype: The antigen is undetermined.

Each CDR3 protein gets one entry after TCRdb re-called the RT-PCR reads with MiXCR. This sample carries roughly 500,000 distinct CDR3 sequences, approximately 17% of them seen once, and the ten largest clones take around 3%. This sequence originates from a man between 50 and 69 years old who received an inactivated influenza vaccine. This rearrangement joins TRBV20-1 to TRBJ1-1, with D possibly matching TRBD1 (6 bases). The sequencing here drew on CD4+ T cells sorted from PBMCs, taken less than 30 months after vaccination. The CDR3 nucleotides are TGCAGTGCCAATCAAGGGGGAGCGAACACTGAAGCTTTCTTT. This gives the protein CSANQGGANTEAFF.